This TCR beta chain is from a study of CD8 T cells in ankylosing spondylitis. This clonotype appeared a few times. The target antigen is unknown. Via MiXCR, TCRdb re-called the 5' RACE reads, giving one row per CDR3 protein. The repertoire holds 200,000 to 250,000 distinct CDR3 sequences, with about 10% as singletons. Study results and limitations: Reportedly, disease-linked clones are significantly enriched in ankylosing spondylitis patients' matched synovial fluid. A motif of 7 or 8 highly homologous TCR beta variants was seen as apparently characteristic of ankylosing spondylitis blood.

The sample comprised blood, either unsorted or a sorted T cell fraction (not recorded which). The receptor comes from a male donor with ankylosing spondylitis or in good health (not recorded which).

CDR3 nucleotides: TGTGCCAGCAGCTTGGCCTATCACTCGTACACCGGGGAGCTGTTTTTT. It is translated as CASSLAYHSYTGELFF. The chain uses TRBV5-5 and TRBJ2-2; D not resolved. Trimming pared 0 bases from V and 3 bases from J, leaving 12 bases between. This CDR3 has 16 residues. Germline V gives CDR1 SGHKS, CDR2 YYEKEE (reference sequence).